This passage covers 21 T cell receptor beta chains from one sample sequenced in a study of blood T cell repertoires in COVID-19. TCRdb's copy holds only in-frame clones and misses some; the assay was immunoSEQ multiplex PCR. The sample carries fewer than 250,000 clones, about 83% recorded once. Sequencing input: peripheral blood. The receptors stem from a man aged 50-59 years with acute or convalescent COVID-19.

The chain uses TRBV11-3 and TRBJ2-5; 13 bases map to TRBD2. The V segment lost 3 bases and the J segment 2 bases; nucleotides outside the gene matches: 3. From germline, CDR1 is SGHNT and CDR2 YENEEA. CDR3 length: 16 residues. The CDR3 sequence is CASSLGLAGSQETQYF. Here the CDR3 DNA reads TGTGCCAGCAGCTTGGGACTAGCGGGGAGTCAAGAGACCCAGTACTTC.

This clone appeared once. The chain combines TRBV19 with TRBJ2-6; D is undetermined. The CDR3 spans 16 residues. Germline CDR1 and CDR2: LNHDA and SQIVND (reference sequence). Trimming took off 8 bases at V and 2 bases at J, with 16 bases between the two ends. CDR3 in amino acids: CASLREVAAGANVLTF. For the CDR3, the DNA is TGTGCCAGTCTCCGAGAGGTAGCAGCTGGGGCCAACGTCCTGACTTTC.

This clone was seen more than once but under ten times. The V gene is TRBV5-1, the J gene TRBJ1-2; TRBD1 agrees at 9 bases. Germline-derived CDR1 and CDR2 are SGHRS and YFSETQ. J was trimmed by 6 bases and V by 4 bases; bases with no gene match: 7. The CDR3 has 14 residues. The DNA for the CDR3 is TGCGCCAGCAGCCCGGGGACAGGGCAGAATGGCTACACCTTC. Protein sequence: CASSPGTGQNGYTF.

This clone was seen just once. The CDR3 nucleotides read TGTGCCAGCAGCGCGACTCGGGACAGGGGGGGTATATATGGCTACACCTTC. This sequence encodes CASSATRDRGGIYGYTF. The J gene is TRBJ1-2, the V gene TRBV5-6; 11 positions agree with TRBD1. This CDR3 region has 17 residues. Unmatched junction bases numbered 13, after V lost 4 bases and J lost 5 bases. Germline CDR1 and CDR2: SGHDT and YYEEEE. Complete variable domain (other parts from reference TRBV5-6 and TRBJ1-2): DAGVTQSPTHLIKTRGQQVTLRCSPKSGHDTVSWYQQALGQGPQFIFQYYEEEERQRGNFPDRFSGHQFPNYSSELNVNALLLGDSALYLCASSATRDRGGIYGYTFGSGTRLTVV.

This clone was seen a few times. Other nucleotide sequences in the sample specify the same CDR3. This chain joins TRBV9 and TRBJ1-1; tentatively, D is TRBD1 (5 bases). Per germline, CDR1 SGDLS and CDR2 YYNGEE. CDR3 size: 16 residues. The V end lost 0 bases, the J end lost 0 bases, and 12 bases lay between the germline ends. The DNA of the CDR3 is TGTGCCAGCAGCGTAGGGGGCCAGGGTATGAACACTGAAGCTTTCTTT. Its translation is CASSVGGQGMNTEAFF.

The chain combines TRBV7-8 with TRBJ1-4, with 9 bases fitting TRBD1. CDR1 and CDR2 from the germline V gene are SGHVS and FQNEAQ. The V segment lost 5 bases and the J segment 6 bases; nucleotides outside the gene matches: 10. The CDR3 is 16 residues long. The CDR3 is CASSQGQGGIDEKLFF. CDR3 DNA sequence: TGTGCCAGCAGCCAGGGACAGGGTGGGATCGATGAAAAACTGTTTTTT. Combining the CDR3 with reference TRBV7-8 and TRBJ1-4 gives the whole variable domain GAGVSQSPRYKVAKRGQDVALRCDPISGHVSLFWYQQALGQGPEFLTYFQNEAQLDKSGLPSDRFFAERPEGSVSTLKIQRTQQEDSAVYLCASSQGQGGIDEKLFFGSGTQLSVL.

The CDR3 spells CASSPGLAGGHGTDTQYF. Here the CDR3 DNA reads TGCGCCAGCAGCCCGGGACTAGCGGGGGGTCACGGCACAGATACGCAGTATTTT. The genes are TRBV5-1 and TRBJ2-3, with TRBD2 identical over 15 bases. Germline trimming cut 4 bases from V and 1 base from J; bases unmatched to any gene: 7. CDR1 is SGHRS, CDR2 YFSETQ, per germline. This CDR3 contains 18 residues.

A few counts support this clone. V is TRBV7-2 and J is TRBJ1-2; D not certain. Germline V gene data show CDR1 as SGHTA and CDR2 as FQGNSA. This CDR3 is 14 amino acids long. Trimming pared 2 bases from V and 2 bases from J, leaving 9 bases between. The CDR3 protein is CASSLTSQNYGYTF. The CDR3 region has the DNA TGTGCCAGCAGCTTAACATCCCAGAACTATGGCTACACCTTC.

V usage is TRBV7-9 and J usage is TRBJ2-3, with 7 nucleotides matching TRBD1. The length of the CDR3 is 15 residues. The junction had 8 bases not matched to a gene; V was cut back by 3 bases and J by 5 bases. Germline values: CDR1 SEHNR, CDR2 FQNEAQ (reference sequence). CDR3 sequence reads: CASSFRQGGGDTQYF. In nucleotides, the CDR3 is TGTGCCAGCAGCTTTCGACAGGGTGGGGGAGATACGCAGTATTTT.

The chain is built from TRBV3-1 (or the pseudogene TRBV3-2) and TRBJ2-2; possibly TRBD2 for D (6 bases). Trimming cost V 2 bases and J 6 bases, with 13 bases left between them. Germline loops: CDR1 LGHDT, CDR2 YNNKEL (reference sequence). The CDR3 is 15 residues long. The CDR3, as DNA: TGTGCCAGCAGCCAATCCCCCGGAGGGGCCGGGGAGCTGTTTTTT. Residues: CASSQSPGGAGELFF.

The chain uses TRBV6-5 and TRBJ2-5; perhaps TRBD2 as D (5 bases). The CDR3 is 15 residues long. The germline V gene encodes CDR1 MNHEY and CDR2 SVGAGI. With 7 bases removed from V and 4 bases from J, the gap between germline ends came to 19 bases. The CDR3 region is CASTLLVAGGETQYF. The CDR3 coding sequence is TGTGCCAGCACCCTTTTAGTTGCAGGAGGAGAGACCCAGTACTTC.

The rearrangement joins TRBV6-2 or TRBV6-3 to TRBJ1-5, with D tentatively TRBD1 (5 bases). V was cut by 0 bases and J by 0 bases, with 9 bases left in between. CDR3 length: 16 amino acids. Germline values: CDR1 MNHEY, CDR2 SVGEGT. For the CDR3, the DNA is TGTGCCAGCAGTTACTCGCGGCAGGGTAGCAATCAGCCCCAGCATTTT. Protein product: CASSYSRQGSNQPQHF.

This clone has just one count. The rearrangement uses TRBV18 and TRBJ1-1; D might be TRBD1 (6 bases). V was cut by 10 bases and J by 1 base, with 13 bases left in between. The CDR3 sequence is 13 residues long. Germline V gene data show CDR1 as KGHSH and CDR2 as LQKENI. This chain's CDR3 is CATQTGQNTEAFF. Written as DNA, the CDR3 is TGTGCCACCCAGACAGGCCAGAACACTGAAGCTTTCTTT.

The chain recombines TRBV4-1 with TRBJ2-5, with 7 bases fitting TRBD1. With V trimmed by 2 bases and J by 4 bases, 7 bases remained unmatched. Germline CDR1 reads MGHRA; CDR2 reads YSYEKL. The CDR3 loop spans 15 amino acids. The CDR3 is CASSQIQGKGETQYF. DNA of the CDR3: TGCGCCAGCAGCCAAATACAGGGGAAAGGAGAGACCCAGTACTTC.

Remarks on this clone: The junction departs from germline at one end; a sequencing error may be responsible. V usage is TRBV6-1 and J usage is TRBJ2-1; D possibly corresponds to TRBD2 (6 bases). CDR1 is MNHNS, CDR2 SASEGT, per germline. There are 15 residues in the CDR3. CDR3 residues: CASSETGLPTAELLF. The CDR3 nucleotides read TGTGCCAGCAGTGAAACGGGACTGCCGACCGCCGAGCTCCTCTTC.

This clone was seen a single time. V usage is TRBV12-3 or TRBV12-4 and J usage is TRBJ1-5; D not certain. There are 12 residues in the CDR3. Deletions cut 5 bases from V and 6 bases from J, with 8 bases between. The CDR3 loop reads CASSRPGQPQHF. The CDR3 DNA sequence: TGTGCCAGCAGTCGCCCCGGTCAGCCCCAGCATTTT.

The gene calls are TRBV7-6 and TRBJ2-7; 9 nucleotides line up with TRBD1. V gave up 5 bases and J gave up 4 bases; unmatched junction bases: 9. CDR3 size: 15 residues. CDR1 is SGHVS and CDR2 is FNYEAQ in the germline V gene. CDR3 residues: CASSQRDREGYEQYF. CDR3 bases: TGTGCCAGCAGCCAGAGGGACAGGGAAGGGTACGAGCAGTACTTC.

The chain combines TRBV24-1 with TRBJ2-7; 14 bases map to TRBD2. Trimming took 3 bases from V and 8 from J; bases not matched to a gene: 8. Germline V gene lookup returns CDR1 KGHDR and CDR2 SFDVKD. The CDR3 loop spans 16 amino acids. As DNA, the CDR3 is TGTGCCACCAGTGATCCCGGACTAGCGGGAGGAGGAAAGCAGTACTTC. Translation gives CATSDPGLAGGGKQYF.

The CDR3 here is CASSKKTGIAGANVLTF. CDR3 DNA: TGTGCCAGCAGCAAAAAAACCGGGATAGCTGGGGCCAACGTCCTGACTTTC. The chain combines TRBV27 with TRBJ2-6; D might be TRBD2 (5 bases). CDR1 is MNHEY, CDR2 SMNVEV, per germline (reference sequence). The CDR3 is made up of 17 amino acids. The germline V and J ends were trimmed by 6 bases and 2 bases, with 17 bases remaining between them.

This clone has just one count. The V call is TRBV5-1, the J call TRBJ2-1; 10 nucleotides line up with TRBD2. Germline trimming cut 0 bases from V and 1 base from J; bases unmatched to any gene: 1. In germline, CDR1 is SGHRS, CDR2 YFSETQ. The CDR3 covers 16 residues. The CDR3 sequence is CASSLELAGSYNEQFF. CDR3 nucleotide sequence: TGCGCCAGCAGCTTGGAACTAGCGGGATCCTACAATGAGCAGTTCTTC.

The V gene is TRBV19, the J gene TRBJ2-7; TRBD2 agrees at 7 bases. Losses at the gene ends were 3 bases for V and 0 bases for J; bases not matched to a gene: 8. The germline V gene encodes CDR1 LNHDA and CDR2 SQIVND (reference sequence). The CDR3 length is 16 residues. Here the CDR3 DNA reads TGTGCCAGTAGTATCCTACTAGCGCTCAGCTCCTACGAGCAGTACTTC. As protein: CASSILLALSSYEQYF.